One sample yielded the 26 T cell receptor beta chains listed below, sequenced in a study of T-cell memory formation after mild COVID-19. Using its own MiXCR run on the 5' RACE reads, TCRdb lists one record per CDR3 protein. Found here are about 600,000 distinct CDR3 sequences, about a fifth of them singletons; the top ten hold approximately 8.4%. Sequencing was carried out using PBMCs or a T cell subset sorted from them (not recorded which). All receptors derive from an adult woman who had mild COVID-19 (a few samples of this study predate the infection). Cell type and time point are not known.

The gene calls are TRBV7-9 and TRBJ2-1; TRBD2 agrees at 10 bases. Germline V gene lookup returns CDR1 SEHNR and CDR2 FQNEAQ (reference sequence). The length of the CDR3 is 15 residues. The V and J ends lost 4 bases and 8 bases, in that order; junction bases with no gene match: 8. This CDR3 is CASSSTSGVVDEQFF. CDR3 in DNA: TGTGCCAGCAGCTCTACTAGCGGGGTTGTGGATGAGCAGTTCTTC.

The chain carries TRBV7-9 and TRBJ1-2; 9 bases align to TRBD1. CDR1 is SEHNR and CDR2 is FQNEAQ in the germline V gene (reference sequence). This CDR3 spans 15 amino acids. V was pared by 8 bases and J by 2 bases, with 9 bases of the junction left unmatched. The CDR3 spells CASCFWDRENYGYTF. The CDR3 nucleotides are TGTGCCAGCTGTTTCTGGGACAGGGAGAACTATGGCTACACCTTC.

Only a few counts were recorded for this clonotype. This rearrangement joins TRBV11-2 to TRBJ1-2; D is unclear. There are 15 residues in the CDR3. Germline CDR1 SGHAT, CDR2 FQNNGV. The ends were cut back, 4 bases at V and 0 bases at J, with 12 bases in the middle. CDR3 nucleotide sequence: TGTGCCAGCAGCTCACGTCCGACGGCTAACTATGGCTACACCTTC. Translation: CASSSRPTANYGYTF.

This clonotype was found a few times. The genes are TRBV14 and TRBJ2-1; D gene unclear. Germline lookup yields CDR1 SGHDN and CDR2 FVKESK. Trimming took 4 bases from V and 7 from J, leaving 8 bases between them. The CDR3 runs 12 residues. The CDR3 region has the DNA TGTGCCAGCAGCCCCTGGGGTAATGAGCAGTTCTTC. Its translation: CASSPWGNEQFF.

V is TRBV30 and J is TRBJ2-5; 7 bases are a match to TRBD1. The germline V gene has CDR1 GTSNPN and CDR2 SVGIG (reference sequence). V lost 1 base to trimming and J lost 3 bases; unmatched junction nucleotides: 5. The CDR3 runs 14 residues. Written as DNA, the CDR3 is TGTGCCTGGAGTGAGGAGACAGGGAAAGAGACCCAGTACTTC. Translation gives CAWSEETGKETQYF.

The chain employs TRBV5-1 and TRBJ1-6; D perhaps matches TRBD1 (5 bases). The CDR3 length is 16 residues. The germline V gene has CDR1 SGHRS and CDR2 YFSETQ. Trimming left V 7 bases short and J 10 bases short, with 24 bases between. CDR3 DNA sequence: TGCGCCAGCCACCCGGGCAGGGAGGGGAGTGGATCACCCCTCCACTTT. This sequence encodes CASHPGREGSGSPLHF.

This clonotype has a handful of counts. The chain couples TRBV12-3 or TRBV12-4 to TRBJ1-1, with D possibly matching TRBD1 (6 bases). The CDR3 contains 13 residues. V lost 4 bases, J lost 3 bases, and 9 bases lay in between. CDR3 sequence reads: CASSWDTYTEAFF. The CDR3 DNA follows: TGTGCCAGCAGTTGGGACACCTACACTGAAGCTTTCTTT.

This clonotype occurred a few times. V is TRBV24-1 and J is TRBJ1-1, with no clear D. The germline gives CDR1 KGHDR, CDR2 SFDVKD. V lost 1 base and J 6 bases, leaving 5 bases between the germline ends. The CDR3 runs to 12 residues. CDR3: CATSDFGSEAFF. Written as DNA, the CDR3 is TGTGCCACCAGTGATTTTGGCTCTGAAGCTTTCTTT.

The chain's CDR3 is CASGPVLAAGGPNEQFF. The CDR3 region has the DNA TGTGCTAGTGGCCCTGTTTTGGCAGCGGGAGGCCCCAATGAGCAGTTCTTC. The chain has TRBV12-5 and TRBJ2-1, with 9 bases aligning to TRBD2. V lost 6 bases, J lost 6 bases, and 15 bases stayed unmatched. This CDR3 is 17 amino acids long. CDR1 is LGHNT, CDR2 FRNRAP, per germline.

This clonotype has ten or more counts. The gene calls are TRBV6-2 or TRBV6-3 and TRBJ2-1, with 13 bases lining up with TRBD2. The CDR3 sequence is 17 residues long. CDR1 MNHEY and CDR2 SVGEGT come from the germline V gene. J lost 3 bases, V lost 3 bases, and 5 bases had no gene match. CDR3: CASSYSGLAGIYNEQFF. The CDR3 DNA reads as TGTGCCAGCAGTTATTCGGGACTAGCGGGGATCTACAATGAGCAGTTCTTC.

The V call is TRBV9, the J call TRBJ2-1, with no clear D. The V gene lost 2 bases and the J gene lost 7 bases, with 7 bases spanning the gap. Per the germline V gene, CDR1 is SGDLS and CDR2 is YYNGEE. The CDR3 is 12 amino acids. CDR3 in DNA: TGTGCCAGCAGCGTTAATAGAAATGAGCAGTTCTTC. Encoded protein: CASSVNRNEQFF.

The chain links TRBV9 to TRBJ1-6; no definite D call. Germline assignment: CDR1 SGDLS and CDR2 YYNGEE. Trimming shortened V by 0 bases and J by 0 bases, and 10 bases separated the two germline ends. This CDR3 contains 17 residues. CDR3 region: CASSVDPRSSYNSPLHF. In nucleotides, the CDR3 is TGTGCCAGCAGCGTAGACCCCAGGAGCTCCTATAATTCACCCCTCCACTTT. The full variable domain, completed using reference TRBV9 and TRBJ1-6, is DSGVTQTPKHLITATGQRVTLRCSPRSGDLSVYWYQQSLDQGLQFLIQYYNGEERAKGNILERFSAQQFPDLHSELNLSSLELGDSALYFCASSVDPRSSYNSPLHFGNGTRLTVT.

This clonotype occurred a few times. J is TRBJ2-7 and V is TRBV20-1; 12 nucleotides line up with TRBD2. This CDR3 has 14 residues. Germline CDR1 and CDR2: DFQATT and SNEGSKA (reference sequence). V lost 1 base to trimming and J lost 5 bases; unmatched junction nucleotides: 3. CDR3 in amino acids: CSARASGREDEQYF. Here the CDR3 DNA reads TGCAGTGCTAGAGCTAGCGGGAGGGAAGACGAGCAGTACTTC.

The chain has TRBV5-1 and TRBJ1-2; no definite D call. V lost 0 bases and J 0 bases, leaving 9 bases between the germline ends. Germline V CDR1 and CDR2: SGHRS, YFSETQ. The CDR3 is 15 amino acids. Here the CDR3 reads CASSLVGDANYGYTF. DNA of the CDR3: TGCGCCAGCAGCTTGGTAGGAGATGCTAACTATGGCTACACCTTC.

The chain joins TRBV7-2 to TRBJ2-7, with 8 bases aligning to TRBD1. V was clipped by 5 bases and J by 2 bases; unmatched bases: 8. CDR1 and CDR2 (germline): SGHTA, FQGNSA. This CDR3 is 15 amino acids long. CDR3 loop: CASSPQGAVTYEQYF. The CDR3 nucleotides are TGTGCCAGCAGCCCGCAGGGGGCGGTGACCTACGAGCAGTACTTC. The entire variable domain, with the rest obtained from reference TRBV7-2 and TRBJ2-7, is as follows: GAGVSQSPSNKVTEKGKDVELRCDPISGHTALYWYRQSLGQGLEFLIYFQGNSAPDKSGLPSDRFSAERTGGSVSTLTIQRTQQEDSAVYLCASSPQGAVTYEQYFGPGTRLTVT.

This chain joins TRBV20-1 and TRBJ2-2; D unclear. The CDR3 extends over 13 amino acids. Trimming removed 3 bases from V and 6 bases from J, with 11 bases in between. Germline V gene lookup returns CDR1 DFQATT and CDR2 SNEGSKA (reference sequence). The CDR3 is CSASGDRAGELFF. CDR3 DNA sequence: TGCAGTGCTAGTGGCGATAGGGCCGGGGAGCTGTTTTTT.

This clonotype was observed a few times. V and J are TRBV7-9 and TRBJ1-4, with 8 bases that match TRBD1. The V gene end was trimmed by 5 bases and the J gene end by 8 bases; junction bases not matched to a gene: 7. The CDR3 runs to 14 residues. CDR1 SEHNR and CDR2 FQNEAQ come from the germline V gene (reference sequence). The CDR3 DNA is TGTGCCAGCAGCCACGGACAGGGTTTAGAAAAACTGTTTTTT. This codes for CASSHGQGLEKLFF.

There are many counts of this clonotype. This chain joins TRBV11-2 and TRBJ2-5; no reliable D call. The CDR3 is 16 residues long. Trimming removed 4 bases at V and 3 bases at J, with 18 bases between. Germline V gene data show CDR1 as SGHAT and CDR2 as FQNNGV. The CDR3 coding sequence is TGTGCCAGCAGCTCGGGCGGTGTGGTGGGGAAAGAGACCCAGTACTTC. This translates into CASSSGGVVGKETQYF.

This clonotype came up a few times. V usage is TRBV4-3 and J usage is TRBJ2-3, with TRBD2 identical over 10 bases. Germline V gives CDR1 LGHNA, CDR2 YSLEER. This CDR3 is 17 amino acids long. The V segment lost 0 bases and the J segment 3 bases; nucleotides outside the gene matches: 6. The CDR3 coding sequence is TGCGCCAGCAGCCAAGATTTGCTAGCGGGAGTGACAGATACGCAGTATTTT. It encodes CASSQDLLAGVTDTQYF.

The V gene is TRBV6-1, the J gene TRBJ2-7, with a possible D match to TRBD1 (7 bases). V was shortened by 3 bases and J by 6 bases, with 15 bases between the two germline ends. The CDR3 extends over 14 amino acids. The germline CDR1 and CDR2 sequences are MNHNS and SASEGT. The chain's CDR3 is CASSEPNRGGEQYF. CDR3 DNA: TGTGCCAGCAGTGAGCCGAACAGGGGAGGCGAGCAGTACTTC.

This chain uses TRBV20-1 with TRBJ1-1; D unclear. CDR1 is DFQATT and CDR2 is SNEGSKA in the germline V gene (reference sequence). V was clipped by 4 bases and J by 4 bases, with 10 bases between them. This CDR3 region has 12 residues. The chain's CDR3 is CSAISAGTEAFF. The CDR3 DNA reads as TGCAGTGCTATATCTGCAGGCACTGAAGCTTTCTTT.

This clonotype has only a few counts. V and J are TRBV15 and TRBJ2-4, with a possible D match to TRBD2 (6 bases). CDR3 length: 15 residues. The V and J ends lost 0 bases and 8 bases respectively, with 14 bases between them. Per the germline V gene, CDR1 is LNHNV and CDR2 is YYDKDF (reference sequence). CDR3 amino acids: CATSRDGGRWDIQYF. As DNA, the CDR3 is TGTGCCACCAGCAGAGACGGAGGGCGTTGGGACATTCAGTACTTC. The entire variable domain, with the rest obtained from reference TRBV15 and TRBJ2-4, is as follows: DAMVIQNPRYQVTQFGKPVTLSCSQTLNHNVMYWYQQKSSQAPKLLFHYYDKDFNNEADTPDNFQSRRPNTSFCFLDIRSPGLGDTAMYLCATSRDGGRWDIQYFGAGTRLSVL.

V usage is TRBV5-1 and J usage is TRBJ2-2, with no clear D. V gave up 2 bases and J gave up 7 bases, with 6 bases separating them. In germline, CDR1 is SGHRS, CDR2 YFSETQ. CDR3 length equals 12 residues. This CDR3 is CASSFDGGELFF. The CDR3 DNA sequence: TGCGCCAGCAGCTTTGATGGCGGGGAGCTGTTTTTT.

The CDR3 DNA sequence: TGTGCCACCAGCAGAGATACGAGGAATCATGAAAAACTGTTTTTT. This encodes CATSRDTRNHEKLFF. The chain uses TRBV15 and TRBJ1-4; no reliable D call. Germline CDR1 reads LNHNV; CDR2 reads YYDKDF (reference sequence). V was trimmed by 0 bases and J by 6 bases, leaving 11 bases between them. There are 15 residues in the CDR3.

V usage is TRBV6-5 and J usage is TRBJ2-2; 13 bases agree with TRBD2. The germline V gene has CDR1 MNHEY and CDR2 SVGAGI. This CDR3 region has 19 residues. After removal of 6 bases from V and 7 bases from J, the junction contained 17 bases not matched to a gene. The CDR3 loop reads CASSARGTSGISLIGELFF. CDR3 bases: TGTGCCAGCAGCGCTCGAGGGACTAGCGGGATTTCCCTCATCGGGGAGCTGTTTTTT.

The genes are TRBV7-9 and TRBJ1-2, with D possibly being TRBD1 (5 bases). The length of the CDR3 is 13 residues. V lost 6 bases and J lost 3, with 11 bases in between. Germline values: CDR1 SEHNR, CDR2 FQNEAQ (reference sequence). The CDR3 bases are TGTGCCAGCAGGGAGGGGCAGGACTATGGCTACACCTTC. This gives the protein CASREGQDYGYTF.